The 8 T cell receptor beta chains below come from one sample, sequenced in a study of identical twins. TCRdb re-analysed the 5' RACE reads in MiXCR, keeping a single row per CDR3 protein. The data contain about 530,000 distinct CDR3 sequences, around 15% of them singletons. The same sample was also studied in work on yellow fever vaccine responses in identical twins.

Sequencing was done on a sample of CD4+ T cells sorted from blood. The receptors here all came from a woman aged 18 to 35 in good health.

This clonotype was seen a handful of times. In DNA form, the CDR3 reads TGTGCCAGCAGCCTATCTATAGCATCCGGGGAGCTGTTTTTT. Its protein product is CASSLSIASGELFF. This rearrangement joins TRBV7-6 to TRBJ2-2; D not resolved. CDR3 length: 14 residues. The germline CDR1 and CDR2 sequences are SGHVS and FNYEAQ. V was clipped by 5 bases and J by 6 bases, with 13 bases between them.

This clonotype came up a few times. The J gene is TRBJ2-3, the V gene TRBV5-1; D unclear. Per germline, CDR1 SGHRS and CDR2 YFSETQ. This CDR3 spans 16 amino acids. With 0 bases removed from V and 2 bases from J, the gap between germline ends came to 13 bases. CDR3 protein: CASSLAAGVPTDTQYF. Written as DNA, the CDR3 is TGCGCCAGCAGCTTGGCGGCAGGCGTCCCCACAGATACGCAGTATTTT.

DNA for the CDR3: TGTGCCAGCAGTTTGTGGGGGAACGGTGAAAAACTGTTTTTT. It translates to CASSLWGNGEKLFF. The chain uses TRBV12-3 or TRBV12-4 and TRBJ1-4; possibly TRBD1 for D (5 bases). Trimming cost V 3 bases and J 7 bases, with 12 bases left between them. The CDR3 runs 14 residues.

V gene TRBV29-1 combines with J gene TRBJ2-7; 10 bases fit TRBD1. Germline loops: CDR1 SQVTM, CDR2 ANQGSEA. CDR3 length: 14 residues. The V segment lost 4 bases and the J segment 6 bases; nucleotides outside the gene matches: 9. CDR3 in amino acids: CSVGSPGQGGEQYF. The CDR3 DNA reads as TGCAGCGTTGGAAGTCCCGGACAGGGGGGCGAGCAGTACTTC.

V gene TRBV2 combines with J gene TRBJ2-3; TRBD2 agrees at 10 bases. The CDR3 sequence is 15 residues long. CDR1 SNHLY and CDR2 FYNNEI come from the germline V gene. J was trimmed by 2 bases and V by 4 bases; bases with no gene match: 3. CDR3 residues: CASSGTSGFTDTQYF. The CDR3 DNA sequence: TGTGCCAGCAGTGGGACTAGCGGTTTCACAGATACGCAGTATTTT.

Only one count was recorded for this clonotype. The chain links TRBV20-1 to TRBJ1-2; D unresolved. CDR3 length: 12 residues. Germline lookup yields CDR1 DFQATT and CDR2 SNEGSKA (reference sequence). Trimming left V 3 bases short and J 3 bases short, with 8 bases between. CDR3 region: CSARYSDYGYTF. CDR3 sequence (DNA): TGCAGTGCTAGGTATTCGGACTATGGCTACACCTTC.

This clonotype occurred a few times. The genes are TRBV4-1 and TRBJ2-6, with D tentatively TRBD1 or TRBD2 (7 bases each). The CDR3 is 19 amino acids. The germline gives CDR1 MGHRA, CDR2 YSYEKL. Trimming took off 0 bases at V and 2 bases at J, with 17 bases between the two ends. In DNA, the CDR3 is TGCGCCAGCAGCCAAGATACGTACAGGGGAGGGACTGGGGCCAACGTCCTGACTTTC. Translating it yields CASSQDTYRGGTGANVLTF.

Of note for this clonotype: This may arise from a read error, as a much more abundant clone is one base away. The rearrangement uses TRBV7-2 and TRBJ2-1; D call uncertain. The V gene's germline CDR1 is SGHTA and CDR2 FQGNSA. The CDR3 runs 16 residues. The CDR3 DNA follows: TGTGCCAGCAGCCCAAGAGTCTCTTTATCCTACAATGAGCAGTTATTC. Encoded protein: CASSPRVSLSYNEQLF.